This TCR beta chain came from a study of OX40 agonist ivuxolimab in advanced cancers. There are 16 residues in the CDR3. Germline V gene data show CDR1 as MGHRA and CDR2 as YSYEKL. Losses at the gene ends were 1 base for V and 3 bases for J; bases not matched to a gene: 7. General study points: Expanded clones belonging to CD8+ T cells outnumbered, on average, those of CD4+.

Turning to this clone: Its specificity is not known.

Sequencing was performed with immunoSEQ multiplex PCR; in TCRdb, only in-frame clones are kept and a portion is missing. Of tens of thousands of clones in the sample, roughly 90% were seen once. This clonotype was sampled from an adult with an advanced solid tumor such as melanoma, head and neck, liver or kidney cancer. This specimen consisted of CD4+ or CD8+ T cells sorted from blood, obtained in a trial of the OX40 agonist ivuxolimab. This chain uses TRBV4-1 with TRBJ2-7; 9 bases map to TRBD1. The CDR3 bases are TGCGCCAGCAGCCAAGCTGGCGGACAGGGGATCTACGAGCAGTACTTC. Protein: CASSQAGGQGIYEQYF.